The 10 T cell receptor beta chains listed next were all sequenced from one sample in a study of shared clonotypes between healthy human individuals. Positive CCR7 selection of CD45RO-negative cells yielded the naive CD8 cells, and terminally differentiated effector memory CD45RA+ cells were excluded. Libraries were prepared by immunoSEQ multiplex PCR; TCRdb keeps only in-frame clonotypes and omits some of them. Among about 700,000 clones listed, about 91% were seen once. The sequenced sample consisted of naive CD8+ T cells sorted from blood. Source of these receptors: a man aged 25-45 years in good health.

V is TRBV10-1 and J is TRBJ2-3; 8 bases match TRBD2. Germline V CDR1 and CDR2: WNHNN, SYGVQD (reference sequence). The CDR3 totals 16 residues. V was clipped by 0 bases and J by 2 bases; unmatched bases: 4. CDR3: CASSESTAGATDTQYF. In DNA, the CDR3 is TGCGCCAGCAGTGAGTCGACAGCGGGAGCCACAGATACGCAGTATTTT.

This clone was detected once. The J gene is TRBJ2-7, the V gene TRBV27, with unresolved D. The CDR3 is made up of 13 amino acids. Germline V gene data show CDR1 as MNHEY and CDR2 as SMNVEV (reference sequence). The V end lost 8 bases, the J end lost 3 bases, and 14 bases lay between the germline ends. The CDR3 sequence: CASSVAAGYEQYF. The DNA of the CDR3 is TGTGCCAGCTCCGTCGCAGCAGGCTACGAGCAGTACTTC.

In its sample, this clone was seen once. The genes are TRBV5-4 and TRBJ2-7, with D possibly TRBD1 on 6 matching bases. This CDR3 contains 15 residues. Trimming removed 2 bases from V and 7 bases from J, with 19 bases in between. CDR1 and CDR2 from the germline V gene are SGHNT and YYREEE (reference sequence). The CDR3 region is CASSFSDGGRWEQYF. The CDR3 DNA reads as TGTGCCAGCAGCTTCAGTGATGGGGGCCGGTGGGAGCAGTACTTC.

The chain carries TRBV19 and TRBJ2-2, with D possibly matching TRBD1 (6 bases). The germline gives CDR1 LNHDA, CDR2 SQIVND (reference sequence). This CDR3 is built from 14 residues. With 8 bases removed from V and 0 bases from J, the gap between germline ends came to 10 bases. DNA for the CDR3: TGTGCCAGTGGGGGCATGACGAACACCGGGGAGCTGTTTTTT. It is translated as CASGGMTNTGELFF.

The CDR3 is CASSKDRNPNTGELFF. The CDR3 DNA reads as TGTGCCAGCAGCAAGGACAGGAACCCGAACACCGGGGAGCTGTTTTTT. The chain joins TRBV21-1 to TRBJ2-2; TRBD1 is the table's D call, not checked against the DNA. TRBV21-1 is a pseudogene segment. This CDR3 region has 16 residues.

This sequence joins TRBV5-1 and TRBJ2-5; D gene ambiguous. Trimming shortened V by 2 bases and J by 2 bases, and 13 bases separated the two germline ends. CDR1 and CDR2 from the germline V gene are SGHRS and YFSETQ. The CDR3 contains 15 residues. The CDR3: CASSFYSGWQETQYF. In DNA, the CDR3 is TGCGCCAGCAGCTTTTATTCGGGCTGGCAAGAGACCCAGTACTTC.

As to this clone: Additional DNA sequences in this sample encode the identical CDR3. V usage is TRBV4-1 and J usage is TRBJ2-2; D remains unclear. Germline CDR1 and CDR2: MGHRA and YSYEKL. There are 13 residues in the CDR3. The V end lost 4 bases, the J end lost 2 bases, and 5 bases lay between the germline ends. The CDR3 coding sequence is TGCGCCAGCAGCCCGATTAACACCGGGGAGCTGTTTTTT. Amino acids: CASSPINTGELFF.

The CDR3 here is CASGAERDHYF. For the CDR3, the DNA is TGTGCCAGCGGGGCCGAGCGGGACCACTATTTT. V usage is TRBV7-9 and J usage is TRBJ2-3; 7 bases agree with TRBD2. The junction had 11 bases not matched to a gene; V was cut back by 8 bases and J by 15 bases. The CDR3 totals 11 residues. Per germline, CDR1 SEHNR and CDR2 FQNEAQ (reference sequence). Together with reference TRBV7-9 and TRBJ2-3, the CDR3 gives the full variable domain: DTGVSQNPRHKITKRGQNVTFRCDPISEHNRLYWYRQTLGQGPEFLTYFQNEAQLEKSRLLSDRFSAERPKGSFSTLEIQRTEQGDSAMYLCASGAERDHYFGPGTRLTVL.

This clone was picked up one time. The chain employs TRBV4-1 and TRBJ2-1; 9 bases map to TRBD1. This CDR3 region has 13 residues. Unmatched junction bases numbered 9, after V lost 10 bases and J lost 8 bases. Germline CDR1 and CDR2: MGHRA and YSYEKL. CDR3 residues: CANRTGVCDEQFF. The CDR3 nucleotides are TGCGCCAACCGGACAGGGGTCTGCGATGAGCAGTTCTTC.

As DNA, the CDR3 is TGTGCCAGTAGTATAGACTGGGACATCGATAGCAATCAGCCCCAGCATTTT. It translates to CASSIDWDIDSNQPQHF. V usage is TRBV19 and J usage is TRBJ1-5, with D tentatively TRBD1 (6 bases). CDR1 LNHDA and CDR2 SQIVND come from the germline V gene (reference sequence). Trimming removed 0 bases at V and 0 bases at J, with 12 bases between. CDR3 length: 17 amino acids.